What follows are 24 T cell receptor beta chains derived from one specimen sequenced in a study of OX40 agonist ivuxolimab in advanced cancers. TCRdb's table, derived via immunoSEQ multiplex PCR, lists solely in-frame clones and lacks some. In the table there are some 45,000 clones, approximately 86% of which are singletons. Sequencing used CD4+ or CD8+ T cells sorted from blood, obtained in a trial of the OX40 agonist ivuxolimab. The receptors stem from an adult with an advanced solid tumor such as melanoma, head and neck, liver or kidney cancer.

Comment on this clone: At one boundary the junction diverges from the germline segment, which might be a read error. The chain joins TRBV6-1 to TRBJ1-5; TRBD1 aligns across 7 bases. Germline values: CDR1 MNHNS, CDR2 SASEGT. The CDR3 contains 16 residues. CDR3 nucleotides: TGTGCCGGCAGGGAACTGGGGACAGCGTTAGATCAGCCCCAGCATTTT. It is translated as CAGRELGTALDQPQHF.

The rearrangement uses TRBV5-4 and TRBJ1-2; no clear D. The CDR3 contains 15 residues. Germline V gene lookup returns CDR1 SGHNT and CDR2 YYREEE (reference sequence). Trimming took off 4 bases at V and 8 bases at J, with 21 bases between the two ends. CDR3 sequence reads: CASSESNGTPWGYTF. The DNA for the CDR3 is TGTGCCAGCAGCGAAAGCAACGGAACTCCCTGGGGCTACACCTTC.

J is TRBJ1-1 and V is TRBV18; the D gene is possibly TRBD1 (6 bases). V dropped 3 bases and J dropped 4 bases, with 12 bases sitting between them. CDR3 length: 14 residues. Germline CDR1 KGHSH, CDR2 LQKENI. The CDR3 DNA is TGTGCCAGCTCACCGGGGGGGGCGGGCACTGAAGCTTTCTTT. Protein sequence: CASSPGGAGTEAFF. Drawing the rest from reference TRBV18 and TRBJ1-1, the complete variable domain is NAGVMQNPRHLVRRRGQEARLRCSPMKGHSHVYWYRQLPEEGLKFMVYLQKENIIDESGMPKERFSAEFPKEGPSILRIQQVVRGDSAAYFCASSPGGAGTEAFFGQGTRLTVV.

The chain joins TRBV11-2 to TRBJ1-1; D might be TRBD1 (6 bases). Trimming removed 5 bases at V and 2 bases at J, with 18 bases between. CDR3 length: 16 residues. The germline gives CDR1 SGHAT, CDR2 FQNNGV. CDR3 sequence: CASSPHEAGANTEAFF. The CDR3 nucleotides read TGTGCCAGCAGCCCGCATGAAGCAGGGGCCAACACTGAAGCTTTCTTT.

V gene TRBV7-6 combines with J gene TRBJ1-1; 11 positions match TRBD1. J gave up 4 bases and V 8 bases, and 6 bases lay outside the gene matches. CDR1 is SGHVS and CDR2 is FNYEAQ in the germline V gene. This CDR3 region has 14 residues. The CDR3 nucleotides are TGTGCCAGCGGGGGGACAGGGGGACGCACTGAAGCTTTCTTT. Amino acids: CASGGTGGRTEAFF.

This clone was seen a handful of times. The genes are TRBV6-5 and TRBJ2-7; D gene unclear. The CDR3 has 11 residues. Germline loops: CDR1 MNHEY, CDR2 SVGAGI. V lost 8 bases, J lost 7 bases, and 12 bases lay in between. CDR3 region: CASSTSGEQYF. For the CDR3, the DNA is TGTGCCAGCTCCACCTCTGGGGAGCAGTACTTC.

The chain carries TRBV2 and TRBJ1-3; no clear D gene. Between the trimmed V and J ends, which lost 8 bases and 8 bases, there was a span of 28 bases. Germline CDR1 SNHLY, CDR2 FYNNEI. CDR3 length equals 17 residues. DNA for the CDR3: TGTGCCAGCCAATTATCCCGCGAAGGGAATCCGGGTTACACCATATATTTT. Its translation is CASQLSREGNPGYTIYF.

The table lists this clone with a few counts. The J gene is TRBJ2-7, the V gene TRBV6-1; TRBD2 might be the D (7 bases). From germline, CDR1 is MNHNS and CDR2 SASEGT. V was clipped by 1 base and J by 3 bases, with 13 bases between them. The length of the CDR3 is 15 residues. CDR3 sequence reads: CASSEVRGANYEQYF. CDR3 coding DNA: TGTGCCAGCAGTGAAGTCCGGGGGGCAAACTACGAGCAGTACTTC.

This rearrangement joins TRBV28 to TRBJ1-3, with D uncertain. Trimming shortened V by 6 bases and J by 2 bases, and 14 bases separated the two germline ends. The CDR3 consists of 15 residues. The germline CDR1 and CDR2 sequences are MDHEN and SYDVKM. The CDR3 is CASRSWERPGNTIYF. The CDR3 coding sequence is TGTGCCAGCAGGTCCTGGGAACGGCCTGGAAACACCATATATTTT.

A few counts support this clone. The chain uses TRBV6-5 and TRBJ2-2, with D hard to call. V lost 6 bases to trimming and J lost 6 bases, with 5 bases between them. Germline V gene data show CDR1 as MNHEY and CDR2 as SVGAGI. This CDR3 has 11 amino acids. The CDR3 here is CASSPSGELFF. CDR3 sequence (DNA): TGTGCCAGCAGCCCTTCCGGGGAGCTGTTTTTT.

In this sample, this clone turned up once. The V call is TRBV5-1, the J call TRBJ2-1; D is unresolved. Germline assignment: CDR1 SGHRS and CDR2 YFSETQ. This CDR3 is built from 13 residues. Trimming stripped 1 base from V and 9 bases from J, with 11 bases between. The CDR3 DNA follows: TGCGCCAGCAGCTTGAGCAGAACAATTGAGCAGTTCTTC. It yields the protein CASSLSRTIEQFF.

This chain joins TRBV9 and TRBJ1-1, with D uncertain. Germline CDR1 is SGDLS and CDR2 is YYNGEE. Between the trimmed V and J ends, which lost 0 bases and 3 bases, there was a span of 6 bases. CDR3 length equals 13 residues. The CDR3 loop reads CASSVGADTEAFF. DNA for the CDR3: TGTGCCAGCAGCGTAGGAGCGGACACTGAAGCTTTCTTT.

This rearrangement joins TRBV2 to TRBJ2-1; D may correspond to TRBD1 or TRBD2 (6 bases each). The CDR3 length is 14 residues. V was shortened by 5 bases and J by 10 bases, with 18 bases between the two germline ends. Germline CDR1 SNHLY, CDR2 FYNNEI. For the CDR3, the DNA is TGTGCCAGCAGTCGACTAGTGGGGGCCGGGGAGCAGTTCTTC. It translates to CASSRLVGAGEQFF.

This rearrangement joins TRBV11-1 to TRBJ2-3; TRBD1 aligns across 12 bases. Germline V gene lookup returns CDR1 SGHAT and CDR2 FQDESV (reference sequence). The V and J ends lost 5 bases and 2 bases, in that order; junction bases with no gene match: 8. This CDR3 is 17 amino acids long. In DNA, the CDR3 is TGTGCCAGCAGCCTAGAGGGACAGGGGGCGCCCACAGATACGCAGTATTTT. Translation gives CASSLEGQGAPTDTQYF.

The rearrangement uses TRBV27 and TRBJ2-3, with 9 nucleotides matching TRBD2. The ends lost 3 bases at V and 6 bases at J; junction bases unmatched: 19. Germline-derived CDR1 and CDR2 are MNHEY and SMNVEV (reference sequence). The CDR3 is made up of 19 amino acids. The CDR3 sequence is CASSFARFWSGGSRDTQYF. CDR3 nucleotides: TGTGCCAGCAGTTTTGCGCGTTTCTGGAGCGGGGGGTCACGCGATACGCAGTATTTT.

CDR3 residues: CASGASTYEQYF. DNA for the CDR3: TGTGCCAGCGGGGCCAGCACCTACGAGCAGTACTTC. The chain joins TRBV6-1 to TRBJ2-7; D might be TRBD1 (5 bases). Germline CDR1 is MNHNS and CDR2 is SASEGT. CDR3 length: 12 amino acids. The V and J ends lost 8 bases and 2 bases respectively, with 10 bases between them.

J is TRBJ2-7 and V is TRBV21-1; the listed D gene, TRBD2, was not tested against the DNA. TRBV21-1 constitutes a pseudogene. The CDR3 runs to 19 residues. CDR3 sequence reads: CASSKEVTSGGPFAYEQYF. The DNA for the CDR3 is TGTGCCAGCAGCAAAGAGGTGACTAGCGGGGGGCCGTTCGCCTACGAGCAGTACTTC.

The genes are TRBV5-5 and TRBJ1-1, with a weak D call TRBD1 (5 bases). This CDR3 comprises 14 residues. In germline, CDR1 is SGHKS, CDR2 YYEKEE (reference sequence). V dropped 0 bases and J dropped 5 bases, with 11 bases sitting between them. The DNA for the CDR3 is TGTGCCAGCAGCTTGGCTAGGGGCCGGACTGAAGCTTTCTTT. This sequence encodes CASSLARGRTEAFF.

The chain employs TRBV2 and TRBJ2-1; 8 nucleotides match TRBD2. Germline-derived CDR1 and CDR2 are SNHLY and FYNNEI. The CDR3 is made up of 18 amino acids. Trimming cost V 1 base and J 9 bases; bases outside gene matches: 17. The CDR3 protein is CASSEVRGGGGTRSEQFF. The CDR3 coding sequence is TGTGCCAGCAGTGAAGTACGGGGGGGCGGGGGCACGCGTAGTGAGCAGTTCTTC.

This chain links TRBV5-4 with TRBJ1-2; 9 nucleotides line up with TRBD1. The ends lost 2 bases at V and 5 bases at J; junction bases unmatched: 1. Germline V gene data show CDR1 as SGHNT and CDR2 as YYREEE (reference sequence). This CDR3 contains 13 residues. CDR3 protein: CASSFDRGYGYTF. The CDR3 bases are TGTGCCAGCAGCTTTGACAGGGGGTATGGCTACACCTTC. Variable domain in full (rest from reference TRBV5-4 and TRBJ1-2): ETGVTQSPTHLIKTRGQQVTLRCSSQSGHNTVSWYQQALGQGPQFIFQYYREEENGRGNFPPRFSGLQFPNYSSELNVNALELDDSALYLCASSFDRGYGYTFGSGTRLTVV.

The genes are TRBV2 and TRBJ1-1; 7 bases align to TRBD1. V trimming: 5 bases; J trimming: 7 bases; junction bases outside the gene matches: 13. The CDR3 loop spans 15 amino acids. Looked up from germline, CDR1 is SNHLY and CDR2 is FYNNEI. The chain's CDR3 is CASSRGQPLVYEAFF. The DNA for the CDR3 is TGTGCCAGCAGTAGGGGGCAGCCCCTTGTGTATGAAGCTTTCTTT.

The genes are TRBV2 and TRBJ1-2; unclear D gene. V dropped 7 bases and J dropped 5 bases, with 14 bases sitting between them. There are 13 residues in the CDR3. Germline CDR1 reads SNHLY; CDR2 reads FYNNEI. CDR3 sequence reads: CASTEGGPYGYTF. The CDR3 nucleotides read TGTGCCAGCACCGAGGGCGGACCTTATGGCTACACCTTC.

This clone was counted only a few times. The V gene is TRBV7-9, the J gene TRBJ1-6; no reliable D call. The CDR3 is made up of 13 amino acids. V lost 9 bases and J lost 0, with 6 bases in between. Germline CDR1 is SEHNR and CDR2 is FQNEAQ (reference sequence). The CDR3 DNA follows: TGTGCCAGTCAGAGCTCCTATAATTCACCCCTCCACTTT. Encoded protein: CASQSSYNSPLHF.

The chain couples TRBV2 to TRBJ1-2; 7 nucleotides agree with TRBD1. Germline V gene sequence: CDR1 SNHLY, CDR2 FYNNEI. The junction had 12 bases not matched to a gene; V was cut back by 8 bases and J by 6 bases. This CDR3 contains 14 residues. The CDR3 spells CASLSLGGFNGYTF. In DNA form, the CDR3 reads TGTGCCAGCCTATCCCTAGGGGGCTTTAATGGCTACACCTTC. Looking up the rest from reference TRBV2 and TRBJ1-2 gives the full variable domain: EPEVTQTPSHQVTQMGQEVILRCVPISNHLYFYWYRQILGQKVEFLVSFYNNEISEKSEIFDDQFSVERPDGSNFTLKIRSTKLEDSAMYFCASLSLGGFNGYTFGSGTRLTVV.